This T cell receptor beta chain was recorded in a study of T cell changes during pregnancy in multiple sclerosis. J lost 6 bases, V lost 4 bases, and 11 bases had no gene match. Germline CDR1 is SGHRS and CDR2 is YFSETQ. CDR3 length: 15 residues. Clones were sequenced by immunoSEQ multiplex PCR, and TCRdb holds only the in-frame ones, with some missing. The sample holds around 34,000 clones; roughly nine tenths are singletons and the top ten take around a tenth. A few counts support this clone. The specimen comprised CD8+ T cells from peripheral blood mononuclear cells, sampled before pregnancy. This receptor was taken from a female donor with multiple sclerosis, enrolled in a pregnancy study. The V call is TRBV5-1, the J call TRBJ2-7; 9 bases map to TRBD1. Here the CDR3 reads CASSQQGAQVSEQYF. In DNA form, the CDR3 reads TGCGCCAGCAGCCAACAGGGGGCGCAGGTATCCGAGCAGTACTTC. The whole variable domain, filled in from reference TRBV5-1 and TRBJ2-7, reads KAGVTQTPRYLIKTRGQQVTLSCSPISGHRSVSWYQQTPGQGLQFLFEYFSETQRNKGNFPGRFSGRQFSNSRSEMNVSTLELGDSALYLCASSQQGAQVSEQYFGPGTRLTVT.